This T cell receptor (beta chain) was captured by sequencing in a study of yellow fever vaccine responses in identical twins. Germline-derived CDR1 and CDR2 are SGHAT and FQNNGV. The CDR3 covers 15 residues. V lost 4 bases, J lost 5 bases, and 14 bases lay in between. Each CDR3 protein gets one entry after TCRdb re-called the RT-PCR reads with MiXCR. The table shows approximately 32,000 distinct CDR3 sequences, with about 61% occurring only once. The source is a young woman who received the yellow fever vaccine. The V gene is TRBV11-2, the J gene TRBJ2-2; no reliable D call. Sample: T cells from blood (PBMCs), unsorted or a sorted subset (not recorded which), taken before or after yellow fever vaccination (not recorded which). CDR3 sequence (DNA): TGTGCCAGCAGCTCCAATCCACAGAGAACCGGGGAGCTGTTTTTT. It specifies CASSSNPQRTGELFF.